The 9 T cell receptor beta chains in this list originate from one sample, sequenced in a study of cytomegalovirus exposure and HLA in healthy donors. PCR was performed using 60 Vbeta and 13 Jbeta primers. Sequencing was performed with immunoSEQ multiplex PCR; in TCRdb, only in-frame clones are kept and a portion is missing. The profile shows some 97,000 clones, 60% to 80% of them singletons. The sample consisted of PBMCs. The receptors originated from a woman between 18 and 29 years old in good health and CMV-seropositive.

V gene TRBV15 combines with J gene TRBJ2-7; no clear D gene. The CDR3 spans 12 residues. V gave up 9 bases and J gave up 3 bases, with 12 bases separating them. Germline V gene sequence: CDR1 LNHNV, CDR2 YYDKDF (reference sequence). This chain's CDR3 is CATNPRIYEQYF. The CDR3 nucleotides read TGTGCCACGAATCCTAGGATCTACGAGCAGTACTTC.

The chain recombines TRBV4-1 with TRBJ2-7; D is perhaps TRBD2 (6 bases). V lost 0 bases and J lost 5, with 14 bases in between. Germline loops: CDR1 MGHRA, CDR2 YSYEKL. The CDR3 runs 15 residues. The CDR3 DNA is TGCGCCAGCAGCCAAGAAGGGACTCCGGTCCACGAGCAGTACTTC. It codes for CASSQEGTPVHEQYF.

This chain links TRBV4-1 with TRBJ2-3; 13 nucleotides agree with TRBD2. CDR3 size: 18 residues. Germline CDR1 and CDR2: MGHRA and YSYEKL. Losses at the gene ends were 1 base for V and 1 base for J; bases not matched to a gene: 5. CDR3 nucleotides: TGCGCCAGCAGCCAAGGCGGACTAGCGGGAGTCGGCACAGATACGCAGTATTTT. This encodes CASSQGGLAGVGTDTQYF.

The gene calls are TRBV2 and TRBJ2-1, with TRBD2 matching over 10 bases. Germline trimming cut 4 bases from V and 3 bases from J; bases unmatched to any gene: 15. The germline gives CDR1 SNHLY, CDR2 FYNNEI. CDR3 length equals 19 residues. Here the CDR3 reads CASSVVARTSGIDYNEQFF. The CDR3 region has the DNA TGTGCCAGCAGTGTGGTAGCCCGAACTAGCGGGATAGACTACAATGAGCAGTTCTTC. Looking up the rest from reference TRBV2 and TRBJ2-1 gives the full variable domain: EPEVTQTPSHQVTQMGQEVILRCVPISNHLYFYWYRQILGQKVEFLVSFYNNEISEKSEIFDDQFSVERPDGSNFTLKIRSTKLEDSAMYFCASSVVARTSGIDYNEQFFGPGTRLTVL.

The gene calls are TRBV7-3 and TRBJ2-3; 7 nucleotides match TRBD2. Germline V CDR1 and CDR2: SGHTA, FQGTGA. This CDR3 spans 15 amino acids. Trimming removed 2 bases from V and 1 base from J; junction bases left unmatched: 3. CDR3 nucleotide sequence: TGTGCCAGCAGCTTAGCGGGAGCCGGCACAGATACGCAGTATTTT. Protein product: CASSLAGAGTDTQYF.

The chain joins TRBV4-1 to TRBJ1-5; 9 bases match TRBD1. Germline V lookup: CDR1 MGHRA, CDR2 YSYEKL. The V gene end was trimmed by 0 bases and the J gene end by 6 bases; junction bases not matched to a gene: 3. CDR3 size: 15 residues. CDR3: CASSQDPTGGQPQHF. CDR3 in DNA: TGCGCCAGCAGCCAAGATCCGACAGGGGGTCAGCCCCAGCATTTT.

The chain couples TRBV28 to TRBJ1-1; TRBD1 aligns across 10 bases. J lost 7 bases, V lost 5 bases, and 4 bases had no gene match. The CDR3 consists of 13 residues. Germline lookup yields CDR1 MDHEN and CDR2 SYDVKM. The CDR3 DNA follows: TGTGCCAGCAGTGACAGGGGGCGCGGTGAAGCTTTCTTT. Amino acids: CASSDRGRGEAFF.

This chain joins TRBV4-1 and TRBJ1-1, with D unclear. The CDR3 is 14 residues long. Looked up from germline, CDR1 is MGHRA and CDR2 is YSYEKL. Trimming pared 0 bases from V and 5 bases from J, leaving 10 bases between. The DNA of the CDR3 is TGCGCCAGCAGCCAAGAGCCCCTGGAGACTGAAGCTTTCTTT. This translates into CASSQEPLETEAFF.

This chain joins TRBV27 and TRBJ2-7; D remains unclear. The V end was cut by 0 bases, the J end by 6 bases, with 9 bases between. Germline assignment: CDR1 MNHEY and CDR2 SMNVEV (reference sequence). The CDR3 is made up of 13 amino acids. The CDR3 region has the DNA TGTGCCAGCAGTTTATCGGTGGCGGTCGAGCAGTACTTC. Protein: CASSLSVAVEQYF.